The rows below give T cell receptor beta chains drawn from one sample of a study of beta chain features in type 1 diabetes. Produced via immunoSEQ multiplex PCR; TCRdb's table is partial and in-frame only. The sample includes around 46,000 clones, roughly 48% seen only once; the top ten take roughly 0.13%. Sequenced material: stem cell memory CD4+ T cells from blood. Receptor source: a man aged 25-45 years with type 1 diabetes. CDR3s include the opening cysteine and the closing phenylalanine or tryptophan. A D gene is named only where the DNA matches it firmly. Only part of the rows carry a size: once, few, many, or a class if the clone is expanded.

>.|TRBV4-3|few|TRBJ2-1
CASSQHPSSYNEQFF
TGCGCCAGCAGCCAACATCCGAGCTCCTACAATGAGCAGTTCTTC
>.|TRBV18|.|TRBJ2-1
CASSRLGRNEQFF
TGTGCCAGCTCAAGACTAGGGCGGAATGAGCAGTTCTTC
>TRBD2|TRBV6-1|.|TRBJ2-7
CASSPTGTTAYEQYF
TGTGCCAGCAGTCCCACCGGGACTACCGCCTACGAGCAGTACTTC
>.|TRBV9|.|TRBJ2-2
CASSVAVTGELFF
TGTGCCAGCAGCGTAGCGGTGACCGGGGAGCTGTTTTTT
>.|TRBV19|.|TRBJ1-1
CASTPRSQLNTEAFF
TGTGCCAGTACCCCCCGGTCACAGCTGAACACTGAAGCTTTCTTT
>TRBD1|TRBV2|few|TRBJ1-1
CATCQGAGEAFF
TGTGCCACCTGTCAGGGGGCGGGTGAAGCTTTCTTT
>TRBD1|TRBV5-1|few|TRBJ2-2
CASSFRSPGQGQERTGELFF
TGCGCCAGCAGCTTTAGGAGCCCGGGACAGGGCCAGGAACGCACCGGGGAGCTGTTTTTT
>.|TRBV7-9|.|TRBJ2-5
CASSFQGEETQYF
TGTGCCAGCAGCTTTCAAGGGGAAGAGACCCAGTACTTC
>TRBD2|TRBV19|few|TRBJ2-1
CASSNPQRGHNEQFF
TGTGCCAGTAGTAACCCCCAGCGGGGCCACAATGAGCAGTTCTTC
>TRBD1|TRBV5-1|.|TRBJ1-3
CASSIGTEGNTIYF
TGCGCCAGCAGCATCGGGACAGAAGGAAACACCATATATTTT
>.|TRBV18|.|TRBJ2-6
CASSVSSGANVLTF
TGTGCCAGCTCGGTGAGCTCTGGGGCCAACGTCCTGACTTTC
>.|TRBV7-2|few|TRBJ2-7
CASSYRDGGEQYF
TGTGCCAGCAGTTACAGGGACGGCGGCGAGCAGTACTTC
>.|TRBV7-2|few|TRBJ2-2
CASSFRGRELFF
TGTGCCAGCAGCTTTAGGGGAAGGGAGCTGTTTTTT
>.|TRBV5-6|.|TRBJ1-1
CASSFGSLVLAVTFF
TGTGCCAGCAGCTTTGGCTCTTTGGTATTGGCGGTAACTTTCTTT
>TRBD1|TRBV14|few|TRBJ2-7
CASSHIIGDRGHEQYF
TGTGCCAGCAGCCACATTATTGGGGACAGGGGACACGAGCAGTACTTC
>.|TRBV14|few|TRBJ2-5
CASSQSVGLGETQYF
TGTGCCAGCAGCCAAAGTGTAGGCCTCGGGGAGACCCAGTACTTC
>.|TRBV15|.|TRBJ2-1
CATSRDIPSALGEQFF
TGTGCCACCAGCAGAGATATTCCCAGCGCCCTGGGTGAGCAGTTCTTC
>TRBD1|TRBV19|few|TRBJ2-1
CASNSGQGFYNEQFF
TGTGCCAGTAACTCGGGACAGGGCTTTTACAATGAGCAGTTCTTC
>TRBD1|TRBV19|.|TRBJ1-1
CASSLDRRLVGTEAFF
TGTGCCAGTAGTTTGGACAGGCGCCTCGTAGGAACTGAAGCTTTCTTT
>TRBD1|TRBV5-1|.|TRBJ2-2
CASTHRGQNTGELFF
TGCGCCAGCACTCACAGGGGGCAAAACACCGGGGAGCTGTTTTTT
>TRBD2|TRBV9|.|TRBJ2-3
CASSPRGLAGGGSTDTQYF
TGTGCCAGCAGCCCCCGTGGTCTAGCGGGAGGGGGTAGCACAGATACGCAGTATTTT
>TRBD2|TRBV29-1|.|TRBJ2-5
CSVALAGLNQETQYF
TGCAGCGTTGCGTTAGCGGGCCTTAACCAAGAGACCCAGTACTTC
>TRBD1|TRBV5-1|once|TRBJ2-2
CASSSGDRANTGELFF
TGCGCCAGCAGCTCGGGGGACAGGGCAAACACCGGGGAGCTGTTTTTT
>.|TRBV5-1|.|TRBJ2-1
CASSLDGRVNEQFF
TGCGCCAGCAGCTTGGATGGCAGGGTTAATGAGCAGTTCTTC
>.|TRBV27|.|TRBJ2-1
CASSRTGDSYNEQFF
TGTGCCAGCAGTAGGACTGGAGACTCCTACAATGAGCAGTTCTTC
>TRBD2|TRBV7-9|.|TRBJ2-7
CASSTGLASEQYF
TGTGCCAGCAGCACCGGACTAGCCAGCGAGCAGTACTTC
>TRBD2|TRBV11-2|few|TRBJ2-1
CASVPLAGGWSGEQFF
TGTGCCAGCGTCCCCCTGGCGGGAGGGTGGTCCGGTGAGCAGTTCTTC
>TRBD2|TRBV27|few|TRBJ2-1
CASSLMSGSGRETRYEQFF
TGTGCCAGCAGTTTAATGTCGGGAAGCGGGAGGGAAACGAGATATGAGCAGTTCTTC
>TRBD1|TRBV10-3|.|TRBJ2-1
CAISGQGPYNEQFF
TGTGCCATCAGTGGACAGGGTCCCTACAATGAGCAGTTCTTC
>.|TRBV7-9|few|TRBJ2-1
CASSLGQGQANEQFF
TGTGCCAGCAGCTTAGGGCAGGGGCAGGCCAATGAGCAGTTCTTC
>TRBD2|TRBV5-1|few|TRBJ2-3
CASSLGTSGADTQYF
TGCGCCAGCAGCTTGGGGACTAGCGGGGCAGATACGCAGTATTTT
>.|TRBV5-1|few|TRBJ2-2
CASSPNPADYTGELFF
TGCGCCAGCAGCCCCAACCCCGCGGACTACACCGGGGAGCTGTTTTTT
>.|TRBV5-1|.|TRBJ1-4
CASSSLERATNEKLFF
TGCGCCAGCAGCTCCCTAGAACGGGCAACTAATGAAAAACTGTTTTTT
>.|TRBV5-1|.|TRBJ2-7
CASSLRGSGAYEQYF
TGCGCCAGCAGCCTCCGGGGGAGCGGAGCATACGAGCAGTACTTC
>TRBD1|TRBV9|.|TRBJ1-2
CASSATGGYGYTF
TGTGCCAGCAGCGCCACAGGGGGCTATGGCTACACCTTC
>TRBD1|TRBV10-3|.|TRBJ1-5
CAISKGQGNNQPQHF
TGTGCCATCAGCAAAGGACAGGGCAACAATCAGCCCCAGCATTTT
>.|TRBV6-6|few|TRBJ2-1
CASSSTSAPEQFF
TGTGCCAGCAGTTCGACTAGTGCACCTGAGCAGTTCTTC
>TRBD1|TRBV2|.|TRBJ1-1
CASTLGTGWTEAFF
TGTGCCAGCACCCTAGGGACAGGGTGGACTGAAGCTTTCTTT
>TRBD2|TRBV7-9|few|TRBJ2-7
CASSMTLASLDEQYF
TGTGCCAGCAGCATGACACTAGCGTCATTGGACGAGCAGTACTTC
>.|TRBV7-2|.|TRBJ2-6
CASSLWASSGANVLTF
TGTGCCAGCAGCTTATGGGCCAGCTCTGGGGCCAACGTCCTGACTTTC
>TRBD2|TRBV5-6|.|TRBJ2-1
CASSLGRGGLYNEQFF
TGTGCCAGCAGCTTGGGTCGGGGAGGGCTTTACAATGAGCAGTTCTTC
>.|TRBV2|.|TRBJ2-7
CASRRGQRSSYEQYF
TGTGCCAGCAGGCGGGGACAGAGAAGCTCCTACGAGCAGTACTTC
>TRBD2|TRBV7-9|.|TRBJ2-1
CASSPSGAPEFF
TGTGCCAGCAGCCCGAGCGGGGCGCCCGAGTTCTTC
>TRBD1|TRBV4-2|once|TRBJ2-7
CASSPEGQASYEQYF
TGTGCCAGCAGCCCTGAGGGACAGGCATCCTACGAGCAGTACTTC
>TRBD2|TRBV9|.|TRBJ2-1
CASNSIAGGPYNEQFF
TGTGCCAGCAACTCCATAGCGGGAGGGCCATACAATGAGCAGTTCTTC